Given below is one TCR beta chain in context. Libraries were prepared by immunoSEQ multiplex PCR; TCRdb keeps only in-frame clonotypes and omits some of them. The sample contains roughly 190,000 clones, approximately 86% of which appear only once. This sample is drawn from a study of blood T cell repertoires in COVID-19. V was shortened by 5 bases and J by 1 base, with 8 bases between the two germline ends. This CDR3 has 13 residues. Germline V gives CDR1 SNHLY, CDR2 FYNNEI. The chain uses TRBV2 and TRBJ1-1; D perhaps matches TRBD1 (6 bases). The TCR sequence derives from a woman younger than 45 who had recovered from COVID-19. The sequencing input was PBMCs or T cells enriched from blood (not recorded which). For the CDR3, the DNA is TGTGCCAGCAGTCCACAGGGGAACACTGAAGCTTTCTTT. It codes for CASSPQGNTEAFF.